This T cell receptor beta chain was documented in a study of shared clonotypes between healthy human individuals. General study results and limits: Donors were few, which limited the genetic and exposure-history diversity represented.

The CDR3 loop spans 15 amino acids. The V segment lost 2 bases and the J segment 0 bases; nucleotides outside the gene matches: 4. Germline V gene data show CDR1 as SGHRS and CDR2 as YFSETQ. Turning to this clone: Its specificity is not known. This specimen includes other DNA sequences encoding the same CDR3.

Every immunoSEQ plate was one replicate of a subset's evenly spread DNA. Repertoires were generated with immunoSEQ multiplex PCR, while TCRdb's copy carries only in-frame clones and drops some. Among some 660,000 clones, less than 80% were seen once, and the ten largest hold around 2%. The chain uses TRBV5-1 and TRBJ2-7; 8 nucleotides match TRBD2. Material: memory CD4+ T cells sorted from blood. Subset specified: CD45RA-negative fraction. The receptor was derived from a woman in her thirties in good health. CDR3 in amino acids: CASSLAAGVSYEQYF. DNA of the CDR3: TGCGCCAGCAGCTTAGCAGCGGGGGTCTCCTACGAGCAGTACTTC.